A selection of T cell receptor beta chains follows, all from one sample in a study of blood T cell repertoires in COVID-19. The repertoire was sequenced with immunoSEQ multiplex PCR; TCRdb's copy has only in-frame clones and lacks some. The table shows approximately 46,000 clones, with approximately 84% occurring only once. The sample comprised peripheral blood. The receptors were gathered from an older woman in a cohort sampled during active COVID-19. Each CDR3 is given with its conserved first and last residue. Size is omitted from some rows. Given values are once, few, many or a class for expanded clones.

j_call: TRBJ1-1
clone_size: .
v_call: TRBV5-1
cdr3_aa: CASSLTGKGTEAFF

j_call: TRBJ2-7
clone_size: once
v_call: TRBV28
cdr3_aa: CASSGQGYEQYF

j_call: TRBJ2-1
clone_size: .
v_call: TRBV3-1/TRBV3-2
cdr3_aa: CASSQVAGVGNEQFF

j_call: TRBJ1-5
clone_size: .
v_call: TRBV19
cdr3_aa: CASSMAVNQPQHF

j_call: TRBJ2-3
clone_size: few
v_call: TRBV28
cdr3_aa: CASSREGGADTQYF

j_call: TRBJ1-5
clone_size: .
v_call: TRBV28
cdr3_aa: CASSPDREDQPQHF

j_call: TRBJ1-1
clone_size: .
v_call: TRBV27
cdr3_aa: CASRLLCGFF

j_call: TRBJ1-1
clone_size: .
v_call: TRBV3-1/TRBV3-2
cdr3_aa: CASSNGQGNTEAFF

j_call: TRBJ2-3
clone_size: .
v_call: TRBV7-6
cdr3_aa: CASSLTLAVTDTQYF

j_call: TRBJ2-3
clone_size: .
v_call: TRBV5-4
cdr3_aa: CASSAPASRAEDTQYF

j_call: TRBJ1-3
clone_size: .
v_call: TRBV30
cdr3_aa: CAWSRQANTIYF

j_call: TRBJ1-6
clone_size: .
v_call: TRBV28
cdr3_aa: CASSRQGGHTNSPLHF

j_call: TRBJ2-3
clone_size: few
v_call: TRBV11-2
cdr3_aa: CASTQDRGRVTQYF

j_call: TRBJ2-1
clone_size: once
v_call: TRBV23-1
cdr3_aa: CASSHRASEIDNEQFF

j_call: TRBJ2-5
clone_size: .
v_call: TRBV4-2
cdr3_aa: CASSPSSGNQETQYF

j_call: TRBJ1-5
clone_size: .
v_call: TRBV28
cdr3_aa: CASSRTARNQPQHF

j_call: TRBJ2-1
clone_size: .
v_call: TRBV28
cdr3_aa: CASSFTVNNEQFF

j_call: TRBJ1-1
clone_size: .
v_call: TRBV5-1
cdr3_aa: CASSSAGDRGTEAFF

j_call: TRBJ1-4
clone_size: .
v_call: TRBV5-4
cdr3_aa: CASSLAGQGGYEKLFF

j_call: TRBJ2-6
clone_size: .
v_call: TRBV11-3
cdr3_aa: CASSLDGRTANSGANVLTF

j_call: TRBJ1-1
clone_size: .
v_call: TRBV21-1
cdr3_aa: CASSKVPGYKRAFF

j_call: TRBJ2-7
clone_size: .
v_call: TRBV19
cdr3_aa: CASSIAPYYEQYF

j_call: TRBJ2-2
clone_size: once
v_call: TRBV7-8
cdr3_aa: CASSLDVQGNTGELFF

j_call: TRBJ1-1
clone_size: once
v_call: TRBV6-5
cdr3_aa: CASSYSIRGNTEAFF

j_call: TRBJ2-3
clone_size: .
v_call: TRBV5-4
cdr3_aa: CASSLDQGSADTQYF

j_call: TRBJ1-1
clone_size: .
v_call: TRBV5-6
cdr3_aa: CASSLDSLNTEAFF

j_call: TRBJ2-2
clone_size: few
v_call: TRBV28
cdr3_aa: CASSFGTGGTGELFF

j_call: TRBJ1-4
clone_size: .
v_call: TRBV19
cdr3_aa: CASSTSQGTNEKLFF

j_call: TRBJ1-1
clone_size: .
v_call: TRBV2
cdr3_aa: CASTSQWNTEAFF

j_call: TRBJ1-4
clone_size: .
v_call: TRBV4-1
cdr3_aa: CASSFPREGVEKLFF

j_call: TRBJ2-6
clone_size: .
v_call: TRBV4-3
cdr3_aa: CASSLEAGTGANVLTF

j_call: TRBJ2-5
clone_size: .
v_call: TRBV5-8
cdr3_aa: CASSLVVGEQETQYF

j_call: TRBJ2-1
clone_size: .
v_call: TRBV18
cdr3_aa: CASSPLEGGNEQFF

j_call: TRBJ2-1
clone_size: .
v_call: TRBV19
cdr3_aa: CASTSGRAGTGNEQFF

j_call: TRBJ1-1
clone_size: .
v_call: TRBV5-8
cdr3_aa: CASSKTFVQGAGNTEAFF

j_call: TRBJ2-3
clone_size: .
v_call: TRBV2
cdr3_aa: CASRRQGSDTQYF

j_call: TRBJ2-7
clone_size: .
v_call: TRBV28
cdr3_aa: CASRLDRAPFGEQYF

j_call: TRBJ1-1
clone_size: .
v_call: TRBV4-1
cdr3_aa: CASSPGGGYGNTEAFF

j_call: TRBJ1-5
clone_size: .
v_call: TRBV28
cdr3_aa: CASSPRTGTLNKPQHF

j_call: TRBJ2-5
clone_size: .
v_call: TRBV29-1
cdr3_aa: CSVGTIQETQYF

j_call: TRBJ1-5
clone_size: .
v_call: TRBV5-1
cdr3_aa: CASSRGQGALIPSNQPQHF

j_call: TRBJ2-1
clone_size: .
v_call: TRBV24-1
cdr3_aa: CATSEPWTGNNEQFF

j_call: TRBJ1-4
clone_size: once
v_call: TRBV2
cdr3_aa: CASRGQAGTGEKLFF

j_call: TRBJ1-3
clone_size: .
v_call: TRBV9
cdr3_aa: CASSVAPGPEGGNTIYF

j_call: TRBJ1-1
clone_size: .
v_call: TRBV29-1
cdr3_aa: CSGGQGDTEAFF

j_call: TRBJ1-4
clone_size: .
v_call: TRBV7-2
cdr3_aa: CASSSRRGSSEKLFF

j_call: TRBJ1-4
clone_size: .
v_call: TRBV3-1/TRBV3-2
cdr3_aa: CASSQGGATNEKLFF